This TCR beta chain originates from a study of blood T cell repertoires in COVID-19. Study information: Sites in the United States, Italy and Spain provided acute and convalescent COVID-19 samples. Sources were T cells, B-cell-depleted T cells, or PBMCs; the material itself was cDNA or gDNA.

Per the study methods: Amplification of reference gene primers provided the estimated nucleated cell counts. Data came from immunoSEQ multiplex PCR; TCRdb stores just in-frame clones and leaves some out. V, J and clone size reflect that table, while D and trimming were determined from the DNA. The sample comprises some 200,000 clones, around 84% of which are singletons, and 3.5% to 5% rests with the top ten. The sequencing sample was made of peripheral blood. This TCR came from a man aged 50-60 years with acute or convalescent COVID-19.

CDR3 in amino acids: CASSPADGYTF. The CDR3 nucleotides are TGTGCCAGCAGTCCCGCGGATGGCTACACCTTC. The chain combines TRBV6-6 with TRBJ1-2; D is uncertain. With 5 bases removed from V and 6 bases from J, the gap between germline ends came to 7 bases. The germline V gene encodes CDR1 MNHNY and CDR2 SVGAGI (reference sequence). The CDR3 is 11 residues long.